This TCR beta chain was sequenced during a study of blood T cell repertoires in COVID-19. The repertoire was sequenced with immunoSEQ multiplex PCR; TCRdb's copy has only in-frame clones and lacks some. The table records a few hundred thousand clones, more than 75% of them present only once. V lost 6 bases to trimming and J lost 2 bases, with 12 bases between them. There are 14 residues in the CDR3. Germline CDR1 and CDR2: MNHEY and SMNVEV (reference sequence). This TCR was recovered from a woman aged 40 to 50 who had recovered from COVID-19. The sequenced sample was peripheral blood. This sequence joins TRBV27 and TRBJ2-3; D is undetermined. In nucleotides, the CDR3 is TGTGCCAGCAGCTCTCGGCGGCCCACAGATACGCAGTATTTT. Translating gives CASSSRRPTDTQYF.